This TCR beta chain was recorded in a study of T cell responses to AZD1222 COVID-19 vaccine. Data came from immunoSEQ multiplex PCR; TCRdb stores just in-frame clones and leaves some out. The sample shows 150,000 to 200,000 clones, 88% of them seen only once. Material: peripheral blood, obtained on day 0 of AZD1222 vaccination. This receptor was taken from an adult in good health.

The CDR3 DNA sequence: TGTGCCAGTATTGGCGGGCAGAGGAATGAAAAACTGTTTTTT. As protein: CASIGGQRNEKLFF. This chain connects TRBV19 to TRBJ1-4; no firm D call. V was cut by 7 bases and J by 5 bases, with 14 bases left in between. Germline CDR1 reads LNHDA; CDR2 reads SQIVND (reference sequence). CDR3 length: 14 residues. Drawing the rest from reference TRBV19 and TRBJ1-4, the complete variable domain is DGGITQSPKYLFRKEGQNVTLSCEQNLNHDAMYWYRQDPGQGLRLIYYSQIVNDFQKGDIAEGYSVSREKKESFPLTVTSAQKNPTAFYLCASIGGQRNEKLFFGSGTQLSVL.